Listed here are 2 T cell receptor beta chains from one sample, sequenced in a study of early T cells in non-severe SARS-CoV-2 infection. TCRdb re-analysed the 5' RACE reads in MiXCR, keeping a single row per CDR3 protein. The data show roughly 120,000 distinct CDR3 sequences, about 15% seen once. The sequencing input was whole blood. These receptors were taken from an adult who was a healthcare worker with PCR-confirmed SARS-CoV-2 infection or an uninfected control (not recorded which).

This clonotype was observed once. The CDR3 spells CASSIDGIGSSSTGELFF. The CDR3 coding sequence is TGTGCCAGTAGTATAGATGGTATCGGCTCGAGTTCCACCGGGGAGCTGTTTTTT. J is TRBJ2-2 and V is TRBV19, with D hard to call. Trimming stripped 0 bases from V and 4 bases from J, with 18 bases between. Germline CDR1 and CDR2: LNHDA and SQIVND (reference sequence). The CDR3 sequence is 18 residues long. Variable domain in full (rest from reference TRBV19 and TRBJ2-2): DGGITQSPKYLFRKEGQNVTLSCEQNLNHDAMYWYRQDPGQGLRLIYYSQIVNDFQKGDIAEGYSVSREKKESFPLTVTSAQKNPTAFYLCASSIDGIGSSSTGELFFGEGSRLTVL.

This clonotype was counted only a few times. The rearrangement links TRBV7-9 to TRBJ2-2; possible D gene TRBD1, 6 bases. The CDR3 length is 15 residues. Deletions cut 9 bases from V and 5 bases from J, with 19 bases between. CDR1 and CDR2 (germline): SEHNR, FQNEAQ (reference sequence). CDR3 amino acids: CASKPSGQTTGELFF. As DNA, the CDR3 is TGTGCCAGTAAACCCAGTGGACAGACAACCGGGGAGCTGTTTTTT.